The 26 T cell receptor beta chains below were found in one sample sequenced in a study of beta chain features in type 1 diabetes. Expressed TCRB transcripts were sequenced, since all the RNA that had been isolated was reverse transcribed. Sequencing used immunoSEQ multiplex PCR; TCRdb keeps in-frame clones, though not all of them. The repertoire holds 200,000 to 300,000 clones, with around 68% as singletons. Sequenced material: naive CD4+ T cells from blood. These receptors originate from a man younger than 45 in good health.

The chain has TRBV30 and TRBJ2-2; no firm D call. V was pared by 3 bases and J by 3 bases, with 5 bases between. The CDR3 has 12 amino acids. Germline CDR1 GTSNPN, CDR2 SVGIG (reference sequence). The chain's CDR3 is CAWREYTGELFF. In DNA form, the CDR3 reads TGTGCCTGGAGGGAGTACACCGGGGAGCTGTTTTTT.

This clone was detected once. This chain links TRBV7-2 with TRBJ2-5; no clear D gene. CDR1 and CDR2 from the germline V gene are SGHTA and FQGNSA. This CDR3 contains 14 residues. Between the trimmed V and J ends, which lost 1 base and 1 base, there was a span of 7 bases. DNA of the CDR3: TGTGCCAGCAGCTTAGTCCTCGCCCAAGAGACCCAGTACTTC. Amino acid sequence: CASSLVLAQETQYF.

This clone has a handful of counts. The chain couples TRBV30 to TRBJ2-7, with D perhaps TRBD1 (5 bases). Germline CDR1 is GTSNPN and CDR2 is SVGIG (reference sequence). The CDR3 spans 12 residues. V shed 2 bases and J shed 6 bases, with 11 bases lying between them. The DNA for the CDR3 is TGTGCCTGGAGTCAGGGTGGCTTCGAGCAGTACTTC. This encodes CAWSQGGFEQYF. The complete variable domain, with remaining parts taken from reference TRBV30 and TRBJ2-7, reads SQTIHQWPATLVQPVGSPLSLECTVEGTSNPNLYWYRQAAGRGLQLLFYSVGIGQISSEVPQNLSASRPQDRQFILSSKKLLLSDSGFYLCAWSQGGFEQYFGPGTRLTVT.

The chain links TRBV14 to TRBJ2-7, with a possible D match to TRBD2 (5 bases). This CDR3 is 13 amino acids long. Between the trimmed V and J ends, which lost 3 bases and 7 bases, there was a span of 13 bases. Germline CDR1 is SGHDN and CDR2 is FVKESK. The CDR3 coding sequence is TGTGCCAGCAGCCATCACGCTACGGGGGAGCAGTACTTC. Translated: CASSHHATGEQYF.

The chain couples TRBV7-2 to TRBJ2-4; 10 positions match TRBD2. The V and J ends lost 4 bases and 9 bases, in that order; junction bases with no gene match: 9. The CDR3 spans 15 residues. From germline, CDR1 is SGHTA and CDR2 FQGNSA. CDR3 DNA sequence: TGTGCCAGCAGCTGGGGGGGACTAGCGAGCGCCATTCAGTACTTC. As protein: CASSWGGLASAIQYF.

This rearrangement joins TRBV25-1 to TRBJ2-7, with TRBD1 as a possible D gene (6 bases). Germline assignment: CDR1 MGHDK and CDR2 SYGVNS. With 5 bases removed from V and 0 bases from J, the gap between germline ends came to 11 bases. This CDR3 is 14 amino acids long. The CDR3 DNA is TGTGCCAGCAGTCACGGGACAAACTCCTACGAGCAGTACTTC. It codes for CASSHGTNSYEQYF.

This rearrangement joins TRBV7-2 to TRBJ2-2; 7 nucleotides line up with TRBD2. The trim removed 3 bases at V and 1 base at J, leaving 5 bases unmatched. CDR1 and CDR2 (germline): SGHTA, FQGNSA. The CDR3 runs 16 residues. The CDR3 is CASSFPGTKNTGELFF. Here the CDR3 DNA reads TGTGCCAGCAGCTTCCCCGGGACTAAGAACACCGGGGAGCTGTTTTTT.

The CDR3 region has the DNA TGCAGCGTTGATAGGGGACAAGTCATGAACACTGAAGCTTTCTTT. Amino acids: CSVDRGQVMNTEAFF. This chain links TRBV29-1 with TRBJ1-1; weak D call: TRBD1 (6 bases). The CDR3 length is 15 residues. Germline V gene sequence: CDR1 SQVTM, CDR2 ANQGSEA. Trimming stripped 3 bases from V and 0 bases from J, with 14 bases between.

The rearrangement joins TRBV30 to TRBJ2-1, with a tentative D call TRBD2 (7 bases). V shed 0 bases and J shed 9 bases, with 15 bases lying between them. CDR1 GTSNPN and CDR2 SVGIG come from the germline V gene (reference sequence). The CDR3 loop spans 14 amino acids. The CDR3 DNA is TGTGCCTGGAGTGTAGGCGGGAGAGGGGGTGAGCAGTTCTTC. This gives the protein CAWSVGGRGGEQFF.

This clone was recorded only once. This chain uses TRBV7-2 with TRBJ2-3; the D gene is possibly TRBD1 (6 bases). CDR1 is SGHTA, CDR2 FQGNSA, per germline. The CDR3 sequence is 15 residues long. The V gene lost 5 bases and the J gene lost 2 bases, with 14 bases spanning the gap. The CDR3 DNA is TGTGCCAGCAGCCCTACAGGGATTACCACAGATACGCAGTATTTT. It yields the protein CASSPTGITTDTQYF.

The chain employs TRBV19 and TRBJ2-5; D call uncertain. The germline gives CDR1 LNHDA, CDR2 SQIVND (reference sequence). V lost 5 bases and J 0 bases, leaving 7 bases between the germline ends. The CDR3 spans 13 residues. DNA of the CDR3: TGTGCCAGTAGTCCCAGTGACCAAGAGACCCAGTACTTC. The encoded protein is CASSPSDQETQYF. Full variable domain (rest looked up from reference TRBV19 and TRBJ2-5): DGGITQSPKYLFRKEGQNVTLSCEQNLNHDAMYWYRQDPGQGLRLIYYSQIVNDFQKGDIAEGYSVSREKKESFPLTVTSAQKNPTAFYLCASSPSDQETQYFGPGTRLLVL.

A note on this clone: An end of the junction does not agree with germline; a read error may underlie this. Different DNA sequences within this sample yield the same CDR3. This chain joins TRBV18 and TRBJ2-1; tentatively, D is TRBD1 (5 bases). This CDR3 contains 13 residues. Germline V CDR1 and CDR2: KGHSH, LQKENI. The CDR3 DNA follows: TGTGCCAGCTCTCCACCAGGGATCAATGAGCAGTTCTTC. Its translation is CASSPPGINEQFF.

The DNA of the CDR3 is TGTGCCAGCTCCGGGGACAGGGGCAATGAGCAGTTCTTC. Its translation: CASSGDRGNEQFF. This chain uses TRBV18 with TRBJ2-1, with 10 bases fitting TRBD1. The CDR3 spans 13 residues. Germline assignment: CDR1 KGHSH and CDR2 LQKENI. V shed 6 bases, J shed 6 bases, and the junction held 2 bases outside the gene matches.

The rearrangement uses TRBV9 and TRBJ2-3; 11 bases are shared with TRBD2. The V gene's germline CDR1 is SGDLS and CDR2 YYNGEE. V gave up 0 bases and J gave up 4 bases; unmatched junction bases: 4. The length of the CDR3 is 16 residues. The CDR3 here is CASSVDLAGGADTQYF. CDR3 nucleotide sequence: TGTGCCAGCAGCGTAGACCTAGCGGGGGGTGCAGATACGCAGTATTTT.

The rearrangement joins TRBV30 to TRBJ1-6; D gene uncertain. The V gene's germline CDR1 is GTSNPN and CDR2 SVGIG (reference sequence). This CDR3 comprises 13 residues. The V gene lost 3 bases and the J gene lost 7 bases, with 10 bases spanning the gap. The CDR3 is CAWRAPGNSPLHF. In DNA, the CDR3 is TGTGCCTGGAGGGCTCCAGGAAATTCACCCCTCCACTTT. Together with reference TRBV30 and TRBJ1-6, the CDR3 gives the full variable domain: SQTIHQWPATLVQPVGSPLSLECTVEGTSNPNLYWYRQAAGRGLQLLFYSVGIGQISSEVPQNLSASRPQDRQFILSSKKLLLSDSGFYLCAWRAPGNSPLHFGNGTRLTVT.

Here the CDR3 DNA reads TGTGCCTGGAGTGTAAAAACTGAAGCTTTCTTT. Its translation: CAWSVKTEAFF. J is TRBJ1-1 and V is TRBV30; no reliable D call. V lost 0 bases and J lost 5, with 4 bases in between. The CDR3 spans 11 residues. CDR1 and CDR2 from the germline V gene are GTSNPN and SVGIG (reference sequence).

The J gene is TRBJ2-1, the V gene TRBV4-3; the match to TRBD2 covers 7 bases. Germline CDR1 is LGHNA and CDR2 is YSLEER. The CDR3 consists of 17 residues. V was clipped by 0 bases and J by 3 bases; unmatched bases: 8. The CDR3 DNA reads as TGCGCCAGCAGCCAAGATCAGGGCGGGAGCATCTACAATGAGCAGTTCTTC. The encoded protein is CASSQDQGGSIYNEQFF.

In its sample, this clone was seen a few times. The V call is TRBV30, the J call TRBJ1-4; perhaps TRBD1 as D (5 bases). Germline V gene sequence: CDR1 GTSNPN, CDR2 SVGIG (reference sequence). Trimming shortened V by 0 bases and J by 5 bases, and 13 bases separated the two germline ends. The CDR3 has 15 amino acids. CDR3 sequence reads: CAWSVRHGGNEKLFF. In nucleotides, the CDR3 is TGTGCCTGGAGTGTCCGGCATGGGGGAAATGAAAAACTGTTTTTT.

This sequence joins TRBV29-1 and TRBJ2-7; 10 bases agree with TRBD1. V shed 5 bases, J shed 5 bases, and the junction held 6 bases outside the gene matches. Germline V gives CDR1 SQVTM, CDR2 ANQGSEA. The CDR3 sequence is 13 residues long. CDR3 DNA: TGCAGCGTTAGAGGGACAGGGGACCACGAGCAGTACTTC. As protein: CSVRGTGDHEQYF.

The chain has TRBV29-1 and TRBJ2-3; 9 bases align to TRBD1. Germline trimming cut 7 bases from V and 3 bases from J; bases unmatched to any gene: 8. Germline assignment: CDR1 SQVTM and CDR2 ANQGSEA. The CDR3 loop spans 14 amino acids. The CDR3 DNA follows: TGCAGCGGTGGACAGGGGCTTAGGACAGATACGCAGTATTTT. It yields the protein CSGGQGLRTDTQYF.

The chain links TRBV7-2 to TRBJ2-5; perhaps TRBD1 as D (6 bases). CDR1 and CDR2 (germline): SGHTA, FQGNSA. There are 15 residues in the CDR3. Trimming cost V 5 bases and J 1 base, with 14 bases left between them. The CDR3 coding sequence is TGTGCCAGCAGCCCGATACAGGGTTTCCAAGAGACCCAGTACTTC. This codes for CASSPIQGFQETQYF.

This clone has just a few counts. V gene TRBV2 combines with J gene TRBJ2-3, with D possibly being TRBD1 (5 bases). The V end lost 7 bases, the J end lost 2 bases, and 10 bases lay between the germline ends. The CDR3 length is 13 residues. Germline CDR1 is SNHLY and CDR2 is FYNNEI. The CDR3 nucleotides are TGTGCCAGCAACAGGTTACCCACAGATACGCAGTATTTT. Its protein product is CASNRLPTDTQYF. Variable domain in full (rest from reference TRBV2 and TRBJ2-3): EPEVTQTPSHQVTQMGQEVILRCVPISNHLYFYWYRQILGQKVEFLVSFYNNEISEKSEIFDDQFSVERPDGSNFTLKIRSTKLEDSAMYFCASNRLPTDTQYFGPGTRLTVL.

This chain joins TRBV30 and TRBJ2-1; D call uncertain. The CDR3 has 13 residues. CDR1 and CDR2 (germline): GTSNPN, SVGIG (reference sequence). The V gene lost 2 bases and the J gene lost 7 bases, with 12 bases spanning the gap. The chain's CDR3 is CAWSPGHGNEQFF. DNA of the CDR3: TGTGCCTGGAGTCCGGGCCACGGGAATGAGCAGTTCTTC.

The chain uses TRBV6-6 and TRBJ2-3; maybe TRBD2 (6 bases). Germline-derived CDR1 and CDR2 are MNHNY and SVGAGI (reference sequence). The CDR3 is 14 amino acids. V was cut by 5 bases and J by 2 bases, with 11 bases left in between. The CDR3 DNA sequence: TGTGCCAGCAGTCGGTTAGCGGACACAGATACGCAGTATTTT. It encodes CASSRLADTDTQYF.

The V and J genes are TRBV2 and TRBJ1-6, with TRBD1 identical over 8 bases. This CDR3 is built from 15 residues. Losses at the gene ends were 5 bases for V and 4 bases for J; bases not matched to a gene: 4. Germline V gene sequence: CDR1 SNHLY, CDR2 FYNNEI. The DNA for the CDR3 is TGTGCCAGCAGTCCTGACAGGGGTTATAATTCACCCCTCCACTTT. This translates into CASSPDRGYNSPLHF.

This sequence joins TRBV21-1 and TRBJ2-7. TRBV21-1 is noted as a pseudogene. The CDR3 totals 15 residues. CDR3: CASSPPTGAPFEQYF. For the CDR3, the DNA is TGTGCCAGCAGTCCCCCTACGGGGGCCCCCTTCGAGCAGTACTTC.